This T cell receptor (beta chain) was retrieved from a study of post-analysis software for immune sequencing data. Of note for this clonotype: As yet, its antigen is unknown.

cDNA libraries of TCR beta carried unique molecular identifiers. A single record per CDR3 protein comes from TCRdb applying MiXCR to the PCR reads. This sample has 740,000 or so distinct CDR3 sequences; roughly half occur once, and the top ten carry under 6%. Study findings and constraints: Multiple sclerosis patients showed significantly lower normalized Chao1 diversity than controls did. When the samples were clustered directly with F measure, those that had been prepared in the same batch showed strong co-clustering. Included in a set of four or five TRBV segments more frequent in patients than controls were TRBV5-6, TRBV5-1 and TRBV20-1.

The CDR3 has 16 residues. Germline V lookup: CDR1 LGHDT, CDR2 YNNKEL (reference sequence). V dropped 0 bases and J dropped 4 bases, with 15 bases sitting between them. This sequence joins TRBV3-1 and TRBJ2-5, with a possible D match to TRBD2 (6 bases). The source material was blood. The TCR comes from a girl between 10 and 17 years old with multiple sclerosis. The CDR3 loop is CASSQDGFGAGETQYF. For the CDR3, the DNA is TGTGCCAGCAGCCAAGATGGGTTCGGAGCGGGAGAGACCCAGTACTTC.